The rows below give T cell receptor beta chains drawn from one sample of a study of control samples from healthy donors and cancer patients. Sequencing was performed with immunoSEQ multiplex PCR; in TCRdb, only in-frame clones are kept and a portion is missing. The sample holds under 450,000 clones, about 93% seen once. The sequenced material came from PBMCs. The receptors here all came from a man aged 40-50 years with head and neck cancer. Both conserved end residues are trimmed from each CDR3.

CDR3aa: ASSLSGTGGYGANVLT; v_gene: TRBV7-3; j_gene: TRBJ2-6
CDR3aa: ASRSRLPANSYEQY; v_gene: TRBV28; j_gene: TRBJ2-7
CDR3aa: AWGDGLSGNTIY; v_gene: TRBV30; j_gene: TRBJ1-3
CDR3aa: ASSQRGVGEQY; v_gene: TRBV3-1/TRBV3-2; j_gene: TRBJ2-7
CDR3aa: ASSPFDRAGNQPQH; v_gene: TRBV7-2; j_gene: TRBJ1-5
CDR3aa: ASSPTPASDGYT; v_gene: TRBV5-1; j_gene: TRBJ1-2
CDR3aa: ASSIGGQGTEAF; v_gene: TRBV19; j_gene: TRBJ1-1
CDR3aa: ASSIPANQPQH; v_gene: TRBV19; j_gene: TRBJ1-5
CDR3aa: ASSVEGEGYT; v_gene: TRBV9; j_gene: TRBJ1-2
CDR3aa: ASSPYPGQGNGANVLT; v_gene: TRBV5-5; j_gene: TRBJ2-6
CDR3aa: ASSSGQGHTEAF; v_gene: TRBV5-5; j_gene: TRBJ1-1
CDR3aa: ASRAGERYEQY; v_gene: TRBV6-5; j_gene: TRBJ2-7
CDR3aa: ASRKGLDETQY; v_gene: TRBV4-1; j_gene: TRBJ2-5
CDR3aa: ASSVGARNLYEQY; v_gene: TRBV9; j_gene: TRBJ2-7
CDR3aa: ASSRGNMNTEAF; v_gene: TRBV28; j_gene: TRBJ1-1
CDR3aa: ASSEDRRDTNEQF; v_gene: TRBV7-3; j_gene: TRBJ2-1
CDR3aa: ASSLGSSYNEQF; v_gene: TRBV5-4; j_gene: TRBJ2-1
CDR3aa: ASSGGAGGYRTGELF; v_gene: TRBV14; j_gene: TRBJ2-2
CDR3aa: ASSRMPVNQPQH; v_gene: TRBV3-1/TRBV3-2; j_gene: TRBJ1-5
CDR3aa: ASSYLNRDSGVRNSYEQY; v_gene: TRBV6-2/TRBV6-3; j_gene: TRBJ2-7
CDR3aa: ASSQDGTDVTEAF; v_gene: TRBV4-1; j_gene: TRBJ1-1
CDR3aa: ASSQEGLAGGNYEQY; v_gene: TRBV4-2; j_gene: TRBJ2-7
CDR3aa: ASSLFSTEAF; v_gene: TRBV12-3/TRBV12-4; j_gene: TRBJ1-1
CDR3aa: ASTVNAVAYEQY; v_gene: TRBV11-2; j_gene: TRBJ2-7
CDR3aa: ATTPQGNQPQH; v_gene: TRBV10-3; j_gene: TRBJ1-5
CDR3aa: ASSQATSGGALEQF; v_gene: TRBV4-3; j_gene: TRBJ2-1
CDR3aa: ASSQFRGSGETQY; v_gene: TRBV4-2; j_gene: TRBJ2-5
CDR3aa: ASSSDRGQETQY; v_gene: TRBV7-3; j_gene: TRBJ2-5
CDR3aa: ASSSRTAINSPLH; v_gene: TRBV11-2; j_gene: TRBJ1-6
CDR3aa: ASSLFKLSGNEKLF; v_gene: TRBV27; j_gene: TRBJ1-4
CDR3aa: ASSMDREGAQH; v_gene: TRBV19; j_gene: TRBJ1-5
CDR3aa: ASRYDAGSQETQY; v_gene: TRBV5-1; j_gene: TRBJ2-5
CDR3aa: ASSPGGVTSSYEQY; v_gene: TRBV3-1/TRBV3-2; j_gene: TRBJ2-7
CDR3aa: ASSQEGEGRGGSPLH; v_gene: TRBV3-1/TRBV3-2; j_gene: TRBJ1-6
CDR3aa: ASSPRSSGANVLT; v_gene: TRBV6-5; j_gene: TRBJ2-6
CDR3aa: ASSRLGGTGDSPLH; v_gene: TRBV19; j_gene: TRBJ1-6
CDR3aa: ASSPQKSNTGELF; v_gene: TRBV5-6; j_gene: TRBJ2-2
CDR3aa: ASSEAGLGNSPLH; v_gene: TRBV6-1; j_gene: TRBJ1-6
CDR3aa: SASADRYSPLH; v_gene: TRBV20-1; j_gene: TRBJ1-6
CDR3aa: ASTVSGNPPVNTEAF; v_gene: TRBV19; j_gene: TRBJ1-1
CDR3aa: ASSGLGHDEQY; v_gene: TRBV18; j_gene: TRBJ2-7
CDR3aa: ASSPEFVQGASKGNTIY; v_gene: TRBV9; j_gene: TRBJ1-3
CDR3aa: ASSQGGTGAPYYGYT; v_gene: TRBV4-2; j_gene: TRBJ1-2
CDR3aa: ASSLAATGEKETQY; v_gene: TRBV5-1; j_gene: TRBJ2-5
CDR3aa: ASSDRRLRNGGYT; v_gene: TRBV19; j_gene: TRBJ1-2
CDR3aa: ASSIRDTNQPQH; v_gene: TRBV19; j_gene: TRBJ1-5